The source of this T cell receptor (beta chain) is a study of PD-1 blockade in classical Hodgkin lymphoma. Method: immunoSEQ multiplex PCR; TCRdb's copy keeps in-frame clones and lacks some. The top ten hold approximately 21% of the sample, which has about 46,000 clones, around 81% seen once. CDR1 is MNHNS, CDR2 SASEGT, per germline. V was pared by 9 bases and J by 6 bases, with 4 bases of the junction left unmatched. CDR3 length: 13 residues. The table lists this clone with a count of one. Its antigen is not known. Each patient experienced a relapse that followed autologous stem cell transplantation, and brentuximab vedotin exposure varied. General observations from the study: CD8+ TCR diversity did not rise significantly by C4D1, unlike CD4+. Nivolumab initiated under 1 year post-ASCT led to patient exclusion.

The material was peripheral blood mononuclear cells (PBMCs), obtained before the second cycle of nivolumab. This sequence joins TRBV6-1 and TRBJ1-4, with 10 bases matching TRBD1. This sequence was found in a human donor with classical Hodgkin lymphoma. The CDR3 protein is CASWTGGYEKLFF. The DNA of the CDR3 is TGTGCCAGTTGGACAGGGGGTTATGAAAAACTGTTTTTT.